A selection of T cell receptor beta chains follows, all from one sample in a study of CD8 T cells in ankylosing spondylitis. TCRdb recomputed calls from the 5' RACE reads with MiXCR, one row per CDR3 protein. The sample consists of 250,000 to 350,000 distinct CDR3 sequences, 7% to 9% of them appearing once. Sequencing input: blood, either unsorted or a sorted T cell fraction (not recorded which). These receptors all stem from a male donor with ankylosing spondylitis. Both conserved end residues are part of each CDR3. Fields, in order: clone size, V gene, D gene, J gene, CDR3 length, CDR3 protein, CDR3 DNA. A D gene is named only where the DNA matches it firmly. Clone size is shown for a subset of rows, as once, few, many or a class of expanded clone.

>NA|TRBV11-3|NA|TRBJ1-6|15
CASSVRAGANSPLHF
TGTGCCAGCAGCGTGCGGGCAGGGGCGAATTCACCCCTCCACTTT
>few|TRBV3-1|TRBD2|TRBJ2-5|16
CASSKTSGRYQETQYF
TGTGCCAGCAGCAAGACTAGCGGGAGGTACCAAGAGACCCAGTACTTC
>few|TRBV9|NA|TRBJ2-7|17
CASSASFNRQIKDEQYF
TGTGCCAGCAGCGCCTCATTCAACCGACAGATAAAGGACGAGCAGTACTTC
>many|TRBV6-5|NA|TRBJ2-5|14
CASSYSRGPSTQYF
TGTGCCAGCAGTTACTCGAGGGGCCCCTCGACCCAGTACTTC
>NA|TRBV6-1|TRBD2|TRBJ2-2|15
CASYPSGTNTGELFF
TGTGCCAGCTACCCAAGCGGGACGAACACCGGGGAGCTGTTTTTT
>many|TRBV5-1|NA|TRBJ2-1|14
CASSWRDSRNEQFF
TGCGCCAGCAGCTGGCGGGACAGTCGGAATGAGCAGTTCTTC
>few|TRBV11-3|NA|TRBJ1-2|12
CASSLAGYGYTF
TGTGCCAGCAGCTTAGCAGGCTATGGCTACACCTTC
>NA|TRBV6-2/TRBV6-3|NA|TRBJ1-2|14
CASSYSGTISGYTF
TGTGCCAGCAGTTACTCCGGGACAATCTCTGGCTACACCTTC
>NA|TRBV4-1|TRBD1|TRBJ2-1|16
CASSQVRGHQYNEQFF
TGCGCCAGCAGCCAAGTGAGGGGGCATCAATACAATGAGCAGTTCTTC
>few|TRBV19|TRBD2|TRBJ2-2|15
CASSILAGVGGELFF
TGTGCCAGTAGTATCCTAGCGGGAGTAGGCGGGGAGCTGTTTTTT
>few|TRBV12-3/TRBV12-4|TRBD2|TRBJ2-3|17
CASSLRTSGFSTDTQYF
TGTGCCAGCAGTTTGAGGACTAGCGGGTTTAGCACAGATACGCAGTATTTT
>NA|TRBV5-6|NA|TRBJ2-1|12
CASSRLDNEQFF
TGTGCCAGCAGCCGCTTAGACAATGAGCAGTTCTTC
>few|TRBV28|NA|TRBJ2-2|15
CASSWDRANTGELFF
TGTGCCAGCAGTTGGGACCGCGCGAACACCGGGGAGCTGTTTTTT
>many|TRBV6-5|NA|TRBJ2-5|15
CASSYSSAPQETQYF
TGTGCCAGCAGTTACTCGTCGGCACCCCAAGAGACCCAGTACTTC
>many|TRBV24-1|NA|TRBJ2-6|15
CATSDSRDGANVLTF
TGTGCCACCAGTGATTCCCGGGATGGGGCCAACGTCCTGACTTTC
>few|TRBV20-1|NA|TRBJ2-7|14
CSARQGGASYEQYF
TGCAGTGCCCGGCAGGGGGGAGCCTCCTACGAGCAGTACTTC
>NA|TRBV15|NA|TRBJ2-7|15
CATSRGIGDTYEQYF
TGTGCCACCAGCAGGGGAATCGGGGATACCTACGAGCAGTACTTC
>many|TRBV29-1|TRBD2|TRBJ2-7|12
CSALGLAYEQYF
TGCAGCGCCCTGGGACTAGCCTACGAGCAGTACTTC
>NA|TRBV2|TRBD1|TRBJ1-6|13
CARWTGGGSPLHF
TGTGCCAGATGGACAGGGGGCGGTTCACCCCTCCACTTT
>many|TRBV20-1|TRBD2|TRBJ2-7|13
CSAGRSGSNEQYF
TGCAGTGCTGGACGGAGCGGGAGTAACGAGCAGTACTTC
>NA|TRBV28|TRBD1|TRBJ2-7|14
CASRYSDRGLEQYF
TGTGCCAGCCGATATTCGGACAGGGGGCTTGAGCAGTACTTC
>many|TRBV25-1|NA|TRBJ2-1|12
CASSGEYHEQFF
TGTGCCAGCAGCGGGGAGTACCATGAGCAGTTCTTC
>NA|TRBV28|NA|TRBJ2-1|16
CASSSPNRRVYNEQFF
TGTGCCAGCAGTTCCCCAAATCGCAGGGTATACAATGAGCAGTTCTTC
>NA|TRBV2|NA|TRBJ1-5|13
CASREGRNQPQHF
TGTGCCAGCAGGGAAGGGAGAAATCAGCCCCAGCATTTT
>NA|TRBV29-1|NA|TRBJ1-1|13
CSVERGSSAEAFF
TGCAGCGTTGAAAGAGGGTCGTCGGCTGAAGCTTTCTTT
>many|TRBV28|TRBD2|TRBJ2-1|15
CASSRGLAGDHEQFF
TGTGCCAGCAGTCGGGGACTAGCGGGAGACCATGAGCAGTTCTTC
>few|TRBV12-3/TRBV12-4|TRBD2|TRBJ2-1|17
CASSYPLSGLADDEQFF
TGTGCCAGCAGCTATCCCCTCTCCGGACTAGCGGACGATGAGCAGTTCTTC
>few|TRBV16|NA|TRBJ1-4|15
CASSPSDSTNEKLFF
TGTGCCAGCAGCCCTTCGGACTCAACTAATGAAAAACTGTTTTTT
>few|TRBV20-1|TRBD2|TRBJ2-1|15
CSASSRTSGNDEQFF
TGCAGTGCTAGTTCTCGGACTAGCGGGAACGATGAGCAGTTCTTC
>NA|TRBV5-1|TRBD1|TRBJ2-7|14
CASSLGTGLVEQYF
TGCGCCAGCAGCCTAGGGACAGGACTCGTGGAGCAGTACTTC
>few|TRBV14|NA|TRBJ2-1|12
CASSPFPDEQFF
TGTGCCAGCAGCCCATTTCCGGACGAGCAGTTCTTC
>NA|TRBV29-1|TRBD1|TRBJ2-7|13
CSVIPGTAYEQYF
TGCAGCGTGATCCCCGGGACAGCCTACGAGCAGTACTTC
>many|TRBV11-3|NA|TRBJ2-1|14
CASSLDPGYNEQFF
TGTGCCAGCAGCTTAGATCCCGGTTATAATGAGCAGTTCTTC
>NA|TRBV12-3/TRBV12-4|NA|TRBJ2-5|17
CASSLALAGVGGETQYF
TGTGCCAGCAGTTTAGCGCTTGCGGGTGTTGGTGGGGAGACCCAGTACTTC
>NA|TRBV5-1|TRBD2|TRBJ2-1|16
CASSFALAGGPDEQFF
TGCGCCAGCAGCTTTGCACTAGCGGGAGGTCCGGATGAGCAGTTCTTC
>once|TRBV7-6|TRBD1|TRBJ2-5|15
CASRTGTGYQETQYF
TGTGCTAGCAGAACCGGGACAGGGTACCAAGAGACCCAGTACTTC
>NA|TRBV5-1|NA|TRBJ1-2|16
CASSSTGVAGSYGYTF
TGCGCCAGCAGCTCCACAGGTGTTGCAGGGAGCTATGGCTACACCTTC
>few|TRBV7-6|NA|TRBJ2-1|14
CASSLATAGWGQFF
TGTGCCAGCAGCTTAGCGACCGCCGGGTGGGGGCAGTTCTTC
>NA|TRBV5-1|NA|TRBJ2-3|14
CASSLVASADTQYF
TGCGCCAGCAGCTTGGTGGCTAGCGCAGATACGCAGTATTTT
>many|TRBV28|NA|TRBJ1-5|12
CASSQFDQPQHF
TGTGCCAGCAGTCAGTTCGATCAGCCCCAGCATTTT
>many|TRBV12-3/TRBV12-4|TRBD2|TRBJ2-1|15
CASSFSWLADNEQFF
TGTGCCAGCAGTTTTTCGTGGCTAGCGGACAATGAGCAGTTCTTC
>NA|TRBV7-3|NA|TRBJ2-6|16
CASSPPRGLGANVLTF
TGTGCCAGCAGCCCCCCCAGGGGCCTTGGGGCCAACGTCCTGACTTTC
>NA|TRBV2|TRBD2|TRBJ2-4|17
CASSEARTSGAKNIQYF
TGTGCCAGCAGTGAAGCTAGGACTAGCGGAGCCAAAAACATTCAGTACTTC
>NA|TRBV7-3|NA|TRBJ2-1|15
CASRPDSRSYNEQFF
TGTGCCAGCAGGCCGGACTCTCGCTCCTACAATGAGCAGTTCTTC
>NA|TRBV7-2|NA|TRBJ2-5|13
CASSPPNGVTQYF
TGTGCCAGCAGCCCACCAAACGGCGTGACCCAGTACTTC
>many|TRBV20-1|TRBD1|TRBJ1-6|14
CSAPAGTVNSPLHF
TGCAGTGCTCCGGCGGGGACAGTAAATTCACCCCTCCACTTT
>NA|TRBV2|NA|TRBJ2-1|15
CASSVKPQTGNEQFF
TGTGCCAGCAGTGTCAAACCACAAACAGGGAATGAGCAGTTCTTC
>NA|TRBV20-1|TRBD2|TRBJ2-3|16
CSARSLAEEPTDTQYF
TGCAGTGCTCGGAGTCTAGCGGAGGAACCCACAGATACGCAGTATTTT
>many|TRBV18|TRBD1|TRBJ2-7|12
CASSSTGVEQYF
TGTGCCAGCTCATCGACAGGGGTCGAGCAGTACTTC
>few|TRBV6-6|NA|TRBJ2-1|13
CASTPRLKNEQFF
TGTGCCAGCACCCCTCGACTAAAGAATGAGCAGTTCTTC
>many|TRBV29-1|NA|TRBJ1-2|11
CSVLGSDGYTF
TGCAGCGTCTTGGGGAGCGATGGCTACACCTTC
>few|TRBV2|NA|TRBJ1-5|13
CASSEGAKKPQHF
TGTGCCAGCAGTGAAGGGGCTAAGAAGCCCCAGCATTTT
>NA|TRBV4-3|NA|TRBJ2-1|15
CASSQDLGSGNEQFF
TGCGCCAGCAGCCAAGACCTTGGCTCAGGCAATGAGCAGTTCTTC
>few|TRBV19|NA|TRBJ1-1|17
CASSIYREGVLNTEAFF
TGTGCCAGTAGTATTTACAGGGAAGGGGTTCTGAACACTGAAGCTTTCTTT
>NA|TRBV29-1|NA|TRBJ1-2|12
CSVVSVSYGYTF
TGCAGCGTTGTATCCGTCAGCTATGGCTACACCTTC
>many|TRBV7-9|NA|TRBJ1-1|12
CASSLFRAEAFF
TGTGCCAGCAGCTTATTTCGGGCTGAAGCTTTCTTT
>NA|TRBV29-1|TRBD1|TRBJ2-7|14
CSVGVGQASYEQYF
TGCAGCGTTGGTGTGGGACAGGCTTCCTACGAGCAGTACTTC